These 28 T cell receptor beta chains came from one sample sequenced in a study of cytomegalovirus exposure and HLA in healthy donors. The PCR was carried out with 60 Vbeta primers and 13 Jbeta primers. Clones were sequenced by immunoSEQ multiplex PCR, and TCRdb holds only the in-frame ones, with some missing. The sample carries some 160,000 clones, 60% to 85% recorded once. Source material: PBMCs. The receptors stem from a woman aged 40 to 50 in good health and CMV-seropositive.

The chain couples TRBV18 to TRBJ1-2, with D uncertain. CDR3 length equals 16 residues. Looked up from germline, CDR1 is KGHSH and CDR2 is LQKENI. V was cut by 6 bases and J by 6 bases, with 23 bases left in between. The CDR3 DNA reads as TGTGCCAGCTCTCTATTTAGTAAACAGCCCAGCCATGGCTACACCTTC. This encodes CASSLFSKQPSHGYTF. Based on the CDR3 plus reference TRBV18 and TRBJ1-2, the full variable domain is NAGVMQNPRHLVRRRGQEARLRCSPMKGHSHVYWYRQLPEEGLKFMVYLQKENIIDESGMPKERFSAEFPKEGPSILRIQQVVRGDSAAYFCASSLFSKQPSHGYTFGSGTRLTVV.

This clone occurred a few times. The chain uses TRBV7-8 and TRBJ1-3; D is ambiguous. This CDR3 spans 15 amino acids. The V end was cut by 3 bases, the J end by 2 bases, with 11 bases between. CDR1 is SGHVS and CDR2 is FQNEAQ in the germline V gene. Written as DNA, the CDR3 is TGTGCCAGCAGCTTGCAACAGCCTGCTGGAAACACCATATATTTT. Protein: CASSLQQPAGNTIYF.

The chain combines TRBV7-9 with TRBJ1-2; D is ambiguous. The germline V gene encodes CDR1 SEHNR and CDR2 FQNEAQ (reference sequence). V was trimmed by 5 bases and J by 8 bases, leaving 6 bases between them. CDR3 length: 10 residues. The CDR3 coding sequence is TGTGCCAGCAGCCCTATGGGCTACACCTTC. This gives the protein CASSPMGYTF.

This chain uses TRBV7-9 with TRBJ1-1; TRBD1 aligns across 8 bases. V shed 5 bases and J 1 base; nucleotides not matched to a gene: 9. The germline CDR1 and CDR2 sequences are SEHNR and FQNEAQ (reference sequence). There are 16 residues in the CDR3. CDR3 nucleotides: TGTGCCAGCAGCCCCGGACAGGGTGGCGGGAACACTGAAGCTTTCTTT. Protein product: CASSPGQGGGNTEAFF.

This chain links TRBV4-1 with TRBJ2-1; 9 nucleotides agree with TRBD2. The CDR3 extends over 16 amino acids. The junction had 9 bases not matched to a gene; V was cut back by 1 base and J by 8 bases. Germline-derived CDR1 and CDR2 are MGHRA and YSYEKL. The CDR3 nucleotides are TGCGCCAGCAGCCAAGCGAGGAGCGGGGGGAGGCATGAGCAGTTCTTC. This sequence encodes CASSQARSGGRHEQFF.

The chain is built from TRBV5-4 and TRBJ1-6, with D possibly being TRBD1 (6 bases). V gave up 7 bases and J gave up 5 bases, with 10 bases separating them. Per the germline V gene, CDR1 is SGHNT and CDR2 is YYREEE (reference sequence). CDR3 size: 13 residues. The CDR3 loop reads CASAQGNNSPLHF. In nucleotides, the CDR3 is TGTGCCAGCGCACAGGGAAATAATTCACCCCTCCACTTT.

DNA for the CDR3: TGTGCCAGCAGTCATACAGAATATGGCTACACCTTC. Its translation: CASSHTEYGYTF. The chain uses TRBV6-6 and TRBJ1-2; D ambiguous. This CDR3 comprises 12 residues. The germline CDR1 and CDR2 sequences are MNHNY and SVGAGI (reference sequence). V lost 5 bases, J lost 5 bases, and 9 bases lay in between.

This chain links TRBV7-3 with TRBJ2-1; a weak D match, TRBD2 (6 bases). V was clipped by 6 bases and J by 2 bases, with 23 bases between them. This CDR3 is 18 amino acids long. CDR1 and CDR2 from the germline V gene are SGHTA and FQGTGA. The CDR3 DNA reads TGTGCCAGCAGTCCGTGGGGGATAAAGGAGGGACCCTACAATGAGCAGTTCTTC. This sequence encodes CASSPWGIKEGPYNEQFF. The entire variable domain, with the rest obtained from reference TRBV7-3 and TRBJ2-1, is as follows: GAGVSQTPSNKVTEKGKYVELRCDPISGHTALYWYRQSLGQGPEFLIYFQGTGAADDSGLPNDRFFAVRPEGSVSTLKIQRTERGDSAVYLCASSPWGIKEGPYNEQFFGPGTRLTVL.

This clone was observed a single time. The chain joins TRBV28 to TRBJ1-2; 9 positions match TRBD1. The CDR3 consists of 14 residues. The V gene's germline CDR1 is MDHEN and CDR2 SYDVKM. V gave up 5 bases and J gave up 1 base; unmatched junction bases: 2. The CDR3 DNA reads as TGTGCCAGCAGTCGACAGGGGGTTAACTATGGCTACACCTTC. This codes for CASSRQGVNYGYTF.

Details on this clone: One junction end does not reproduce the germline sequence, and a read error may be involved. The rearrangement uses TRBV7-9 and TRBJ1-5, with D hard to call. Looked up from germline, CDR1 is SEHNR and CDR2 is FQNEAQ (reference sequence). The length of the CDR3 is 13 residues. The CDR3 protein is CSSSSRRGQPQHF. The CDR3 DNA reads as TGTTCCAGCAGTTCCCGCCGAGGGCAGCCCCAGCATTTT.

The rearrangement links TRBV5-6 to TRBJ2-2; TRBD1 matches 8 bases. Germline CDR1 reads SGHDT; CDR2 reads YYEEEE. CDR3 length: 15 residues. V lost 4 bases and J lost 1; bases outside the gene matches: 3. The CDR3 sequence is CASSVGQVNTGELFF. CDR3 in DNA: TGTGCCAGCAGCGTGGGACAGGTGAACACCGGGGAGCTGTTTTTT.

The chain joins TRBV6-6 to TRBJ2-5; tentatively, D is TRBD1 (6 bases). Trimming took off 6 bases at V and 5 bases at J, with 19 bases between the two ends. Germline assignment: CDR1 MNHNY and CDR2 SVGAGI (reference sequence). The CDR3 contains 15 residues. This chain's CDR3 is CASRAAPGARETQYF. In nucleotides, the CDR3 is TGTGCCAGCAGGGCCGCGCCAGGGGCGCGGGAGACCCAGTACTTC.

The genes are TRBV19 and TRBJ1-2; the match to TRBD1 covers 7 bases. V dropped 5 bases and J dropped 4; count of bases not matched to a gene: 7. From germline, CDR1 is LNHDA and CDR2 SQIVND (reference sequence). This CDR3 is 14 amino acids long. The CDR3 coding sequence is TGTGCCAGTAGTGCACCGACAGGGACCTATGGCTACACCTTC. It codes for CASSAPTGTYGYTF. Together with reference TRBV19 and TRBJ1-2, the CDR3 gives the full variable domain: DGGITQSPKYLFRKEGQNVTLSCEQNLNHDAMYWYRQDPGQGLRLIYYSQIVNDFQKGDIAEGYSVSREKKESFPLTVTSAQKNPTAFYLCASSAPTGTYGYTFGSGTRLTVV.

The genes are TRBV7-8 and TRBJ2-5; D is perhaps TRBD2 (6 bases). Trimming took 4 bases from V and 5 from J, leaving 14 bases between them. Germline V CDR1 and CDR2: SGHVS, FQNEAQ. This CDR3 has 14 residues. CDR3 nucleotide sequence: TGTGCCAGCAGCTACACCCGCGGGGAGGAGACCCAGTACTTC. Encoded protein: CASSYTRGEETQYF.

The chain is built from TRBV28 and TRBJ1-2, with D perhaps TRBD1 (6 bases). This CDR3 has 12 amino acids. Germline CDR1 reads MDHEN; CDR2 reads SYDVKM. The germline V and J ends were trimmed by 10 bases and 0 bases, with 9 bases remaining between them. The CDR3: CATTGANYGYTF. The CDR3 bases are TGTGCCACGACAGGAGCTAACTATGGCTACACCTTC.

The genes are TRBV14 and TRBJ2-2, with D hard to call. Germline V gene sequence: CDR1 SGHDN, CDR2 FVKESK. Trimming stripped 0 bases from V and 7 bases from J, with 15 bases between. This CDR3 is built from 16 residues. This chain's CDR3 is CASSQDLVGSGGELFF. The CDR3 region has the DNA TGTGCCAGCAGCCAAGATCTAGTAGGCAGTGGCGGGGAGCTGTTTTTT. Combining the CDR3 with reference TRBV14 and TRBJ2-2 gives the whole variable domain EAGVTQFPSHSVIEKGQTVTLRCDPISGHDNLYWYRRVMGKEIKFLLHFVKESKQDESGMPNNRFLAERTGGTYSTLKVQPAELEDSGVYFCASSQDLVGSGGELFFGEGSRLTVL.

The rearrangement links TRBV5-4 to TRBJ1-2, with 7 bases aligning to TRBD1. CDR1 and CDR2 from the germline V gene are SGHNT and YYREEE (reference sequence). The CDR3 loop spans 14 amino acids. V lost 2 bases and J lost 8; bases outside the gene matches: 9. This chain's CDR3 is CASSFWGQLVGYTF. The DNA of the CDR3 is TGTGCCAGCAGCTTTTGGGGACAGCTCGTCGGCTACACCTTC.

The chain is built from TRBV2 and TRBJ2-2, with 8 bases identical to TRBD2. Germline lookup yields CDR1 SNHLY and CDR2 FYNNEI. This CDR3 has 16 amino acids. V lost 6 bases to trimming and J lost 2 bases; unmatched junction nucleotides: 8. The CDR3 DNA reads as TGTGCCAGCAGGTCTAGCGGGCGGCTAAACACCGGGGAGCTGTTTTTT. Encoded protein: CASRSSGRLNTGELFF.

The V gene is TRBV19, the J gene TRBJ1-1; a weak D match, TRBD1 (6 bases). Trimming shortened V by 9 bases and J by 9 bases, and 26 bases separated the two germline ends. The V gene's germline CDR1 is LNHDA and CDR2 SQIVND (reference sequence). This CDR3 is built from 15 residues. The CDR3 loop is CASRGGSNRSRQAFF. CDR3 bases: TGTGCCAGCCGCGGGGGCTCTAATCGATCGAGACAAGCTTTCTTT.

V gene TRBV19 combines with J gene TRBJ2-3, with 16 bases aligning to TRBD2. In germline, CDR1 is LNHDA, CDR2 SQIVND (reference sequence). The ends lost 6 bases at V and 1 base at J; junction bases unmatched: 7. This CDR3 has 18 residues. CDR3 protein: CASSHSGLAGGGTDTQYF. Here the CDR3 DNA reads TGTGCCAGTAGCCACTCGGGACTAGCGGGGGGGGGCACAGATACGCAGTATTTT.

The V gene is TRBV2, the J gene TRBJ1-2; TRBD1 agrees at 7 bases. V lost 2 bases and J lost 8; bases outside the gene matches: 2. The CDR3 loop spans 12 amino acids. CDR1 SNHLY and CDR2 FYNNEI come from the germline V gene. The CDR3 protein is CASSEWTGGYTF. The CDR3 DNA reads TGTGCCAGCAGTGAATGGACAGGCGGCTACACCTTC.

Only one count was recorded for this clone. The chain links TRBV5-1 to TRBJ1-4; 7 nucleotides align to TRBD1. The CDR3 loop spans 15 amino acids. V shed 5 bases and J 8 bases; nucleotides not matched to a gene: 12. Germline CDR1 reads SGHRS; CDR2 reads YFSETQ. For the CDR3, the DNA is TGCGCCAGCAGACCGTACAGGGGAGGCTTGGAAAAACTGTTTTTT. Protein product: CASRPYRGGLEKLFF. The variable domain in full, with the rest retrieved from reference TRBV5-1 and TRBJ1-4, is KAGVTQTPRYLIKTRGQQVTLSCSPISGHRSVSWYQQTPGQGLQFLFEYFSETQRNKGNFPGRFSGRQFSNSRSEMNVSTLELGDSALYLCASRPYRGGLEKLFFGSGTQLSVL.

The V and J genes are TRBV27 and TRBJ1-1; no firm D call. The germline V gene encodes CDR1 MNHEY and CDR2 SMNVEV (reference sequence). There are 11 residues in the CDR3. Trimming stripped 9 bases from V and 3 bases from J, with 8 bases between. The CDR3 DNA sequence: TGTGCCAGTCTCCGGGACACTGAAGCTTTCTTT. Translation gives CASLRDTEAFF.

This clone was seen only once. This sequence joins TRBV11-2 and TRBJ2-7, with TRBD1 identical over 9 bases. With V trimmed by 3 bases and J by 2 bases, 5 bases remained unmatched. This CDR3 region has 15 residues. Germline assignment: CDR1 SGHAT and CDR2 FQNNGV. The CDR3 nucleotides read TGTGCCAGCAGCTTGGAAACAGGGGGCCCCTACGAGCAGTACTTC. This encodes CASSLETGGPYEQYF. The variable domain in full, with the rest retrieved from reference TRBV11-2 and TRBJ2-7, is EAGVAQSPRYKIIEKRQSVAFWCNPISGHATLYWYQQILGQGPKLLIQFQNNGVVDDSQLPKDRFSAERLKGVDSTLKIQPAKLEDSAVYLCASSLETGGPYEQYFGPGTRLTVT.

The table lists this clone with a few counts. The V and J genes are TRBV6-1 and TRBJ1-2; D might be TRBD1 (6 bases). V lost 6 bases and J 2 bases, leaving 16 bases between the germline ends. CDR3 length: 15 amino acids. Germline V lookup: CDR1 MNHNS, CDR2 SASEGT. The CDR3 reads CASSPSIGQNYGYTF. CDR3 coding DNA: TGTGCCAGCAGCCCCTCTATAGGACAGAACTATGGCTACACCTTC.

This clone was seen more than once but under ten times. This chain joins TRBV5-4 and TRBJ2-7; 8 nucleotides match TRBD1. CDR1 and CDR2 (germline): SGHNT, YYREEE (reference sequence). The CDR3 consists of 15 residues. After removal of 4 bases from V and 2 bases from J, the junction contained 8 bases not matched to a gene. The CDR3 region has the DNA TGTGCCAGCAGCAACCCGGGACAGGTCGCCTACGAGCAGTACTTC. Its protein is CASSNPGQVAYEQYF.

The chain joins TRBV28 to TRBJ1-2; D is unresolved. V was pared by 4 bases and J by 5 bases, with 17 bases between. The germline V gene has CDR1 MDHEN and CDR2 SYDVKM. CDR3 length: 15 amino acids. The CDR3 nucleotides read TGTGCCAGCAGTTCGTATCTCGGTCAAGATTATGGCTACACCTTC. Encoded protein: CASSSYLGQDYGYTF.

V is TRBV28 and J is TRBJ2-1; D uncertain. V lost 4 bases, J lost 6 bases, and 7 bases lay in between. The CDR3 sequence is 12 residues long. From germline, CDR1 is MDHEN and CDR2 SYDVKM. CDR3 sequence (DNA): TGTGCCAGCAGTTATCCCCGCAATGAGCAGTTCTTC. It translates to CASSYPRNEQFF.